This record concerns one TCR beta chain sequence. The CDR3 has 16 residues. The germline V and J ends were trimmed by 3 bases and 4 bases, with 19 bases remaining between them. Germline values: CDR1 MNHEY, CDR2 SMNVEV (reference sequence). There were 200,000 CFSE-labeled responder cells plated together with 200,000 irradiated, violet-dye-labeled stimulator cells. Method: immunoSEQ multiplex PCR; TCRdb's copy keeps in-frame clones and lacks some. Seen here are 8,000 or so clones, roughly a third observed once, and the top ten hold roughly 3.5%. The sample originates from a study of graft-versus-host responses after intestinal transplantation.

Sequences were derived from alloreactive CD8+ T cells from a mixed lymphocyte reaction culture, sampled before transplantation. Subset noted: CFSE-low proliferating T cells sorted from roughly six-day pre-transplant mixed lymphocyte reaction (GvH or HvG direction). The chain links TRBV27 to TRBJ2-7; D might be TRBD2 (7 bases). The sequence derives from a human patient who was an organ donor for intestinal transplantation. This CDR3 is CASSFIKGEGPYEQYF. The CDR3, as DNA: TGTGCCAGCAGTTTCATTAAGGGGGAGGGCCCATACGAGCAGTACTTC.